The 9 T cell receptor beta chains given below trace back to one sample, sequenced in a study of shared clonotypes between healthy human individuals. The protocol was immunoSEQ multiplex PCR, while the TCRdb copy is restricted to in-frame clones and leaves out a portion. The sample holds roughly 170,000 clones, approximately 60% seen once. Source material: memory CD4+ T cells sorted from blood. The subset was: CD45RA-negative fraction. These receptors were taken from a man younger than 45 in good health.

The CDR3 region is CATSRGTSGSYEQYF. Written as DNA, the CDR3 is TGTGCCACCAGCAGGGGGACTAGCGGGAGCTACGAGCAGTACTTC. V usage is TRBV15 and J usage is TRBJ2-7; 14 bases fit TRBD2. The germline gives CDR1 LNHNV, CDR2 YYDKDF (reference sequence). The CDR3 has 15 amino acids. Losses at the gene ends were 3 bases for V and 3 bases for J; bases not matched to a gene: 1.

The chain has TRBV7-8 and TRBJ2-7; TRBD2 agrees at 7 bases. This CDR3 has 16 amino acids. Germline V CDR1 and CDR2: SGHVS, FQNEAQ. V shed 1 base, J shed 4 bases, and the junction held 10 bases outside the gene matches. The CDR3 DNA reads as TGTGCCAGCAGCTTAGAATCGGGGGGTGCGGGGTACGAGCAGTACTTC. Its protein product is CASSLESGGAGYEQYF.

The V call is TRBV7-2, the J call TRBJ2-3; no clear D gene. Trimming shortened V by 5 bases and J by 1 base, and 13 bases separated the two germline ends. Per germline, CDR1 SGHTA and CDR2 FQGNSA. CDR3 length equals 15 residues. CDR3 residues: CASSRRTSRTDTQYF. The CDR3 region has the DNA TGTGCCAGCAGCCGACGAACATCGCGCACAGATACGCAGTATTTT. Supplemented by reference TRBV7-2 and TRBJ2-3, the full variable domain reads GAGVSQSPSNKVTEKGKDVELRCDPISGHTALYWYRQSLGQGLEFLIYFQGNSAPDKSGLPSDRFSAERTGGSVSTLTIQRTQQEDSAVYLCASSRRTSRTDTQYFGPGTRLTVL.

V gene TRBV28 combines with J gene TRBJ2-3; D unresolved. This CDR3 has 15 residues. CDR1 MDHEN and CDR2 SYDVKM come from the germline V gene. V gave up 5 bases and J gave up 0 bases, with 12 bases separating them. CDR3 amino acids: CASSDPPISTDTQYF. CDR3 DNA sequence: TGTGCCAGCAGTGATCCCCCCATAAGCACAGATACGCAGTATTTT.

This chain links TRBV28 with TRBJ1-4; 9 nucleotides match TRBD1. The germline CDR1 and CDR2 sequences are MDHEN and SYDVKM. V lost 6 bases, J lost 8 bases, and 13 bases stayed unmatched. The CDR3 runs to 16 residues. CDR3 nucleotides: TGTGCCAGCAGCTCGGACAGGGGAACCATGACGGAAAAACTGTTTTTT. Protein product: CASSSDRGTMTEKLFF.

This clone was found once. V gene TRBV7-9 combines with J gene TRBJ1-3; no reliable D call. Germline CDR1 SEHNR, CDR2 FQNEAQ (reference sequence). The CDR3 is 15 residues long. V lost 5 bases, J lost 4 bases, and 15 bases lay in between. CDR3 protein: CASSTGRVSGNTIYF. CDR3 DNA sequence: TGTGCCAGCAGCACCGGCCGGGTCTCCGGAAACACCATATATTTT.

This clone was counted a single time. The genes are TRBV18 and TRBJ1-3; 7 nucleotides line up with TRBD1. The CDR3 is 14 amino acids. CDR1 and CDR2 (germline): KGHSH, LQKENI. Germline trimming cut 0 bases from V and 9 bases from J; bases unmatched to any gene: 5. The CDR3 here is CASSPPTGRITIYF. Written as DNA, the CDR3 is TGTGCCAGCTCACCACCGACAGGGCGTATCACCATATATTTT.

This chain joins TRBV5-1 and TRBJ1-1, with a weak D call TRBD1 (6 bases). The CDR3 contains 14 residues. Trimming stripped 0 bases from V and 5 bases from J, with 11 bases between. Germline assignment: CDR1 SGHRS and CDR2 YFSETQ. The CDR3 spells CASSLDGDTTEAFF. The CDR3 region has the DNA TGCGCCAGCAGCTTGGATGGGGACACAACTGAAGCTTTCTTT.

The chain recombines TRBV5-1 with TRBJ2-7, with 7 bases identical to TRBD2. The CDR3 has 18 amino acids. With V trimmed by 3 bases and J by 6 bases, 21 bases remained unmatched. Germline assignment: CDR1 SGHRS and CDR2 YFSETQ. CDR3 sequence: CASSSGLDISLGHGEQYF. In DNA form, the CDR3 reads TGCGCCAGCAGCTCAGGACTAGATATTAGCCTCGGTCATGGCGAGCAGTACTTC.